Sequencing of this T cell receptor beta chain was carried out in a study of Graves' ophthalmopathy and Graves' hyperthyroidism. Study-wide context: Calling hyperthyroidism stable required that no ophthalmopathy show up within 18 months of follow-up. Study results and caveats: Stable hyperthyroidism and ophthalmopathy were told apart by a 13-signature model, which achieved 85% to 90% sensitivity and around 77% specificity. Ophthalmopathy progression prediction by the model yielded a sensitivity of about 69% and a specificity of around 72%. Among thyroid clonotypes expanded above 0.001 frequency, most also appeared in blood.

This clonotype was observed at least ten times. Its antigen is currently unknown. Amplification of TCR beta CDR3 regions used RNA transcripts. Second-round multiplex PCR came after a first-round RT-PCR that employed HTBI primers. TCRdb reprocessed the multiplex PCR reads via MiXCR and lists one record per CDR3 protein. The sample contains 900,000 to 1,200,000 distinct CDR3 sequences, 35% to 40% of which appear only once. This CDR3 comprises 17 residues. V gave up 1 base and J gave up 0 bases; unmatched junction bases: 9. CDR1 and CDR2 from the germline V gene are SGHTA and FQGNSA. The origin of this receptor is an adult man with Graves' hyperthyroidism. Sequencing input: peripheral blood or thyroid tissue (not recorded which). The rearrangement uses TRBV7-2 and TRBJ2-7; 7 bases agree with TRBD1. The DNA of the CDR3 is TGTGCCAGCAGCTTAGGATTCACAGGGGTGACCTCCTACGAGCAGTACTTC. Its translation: CASSLGFTGVTSYEQYF.